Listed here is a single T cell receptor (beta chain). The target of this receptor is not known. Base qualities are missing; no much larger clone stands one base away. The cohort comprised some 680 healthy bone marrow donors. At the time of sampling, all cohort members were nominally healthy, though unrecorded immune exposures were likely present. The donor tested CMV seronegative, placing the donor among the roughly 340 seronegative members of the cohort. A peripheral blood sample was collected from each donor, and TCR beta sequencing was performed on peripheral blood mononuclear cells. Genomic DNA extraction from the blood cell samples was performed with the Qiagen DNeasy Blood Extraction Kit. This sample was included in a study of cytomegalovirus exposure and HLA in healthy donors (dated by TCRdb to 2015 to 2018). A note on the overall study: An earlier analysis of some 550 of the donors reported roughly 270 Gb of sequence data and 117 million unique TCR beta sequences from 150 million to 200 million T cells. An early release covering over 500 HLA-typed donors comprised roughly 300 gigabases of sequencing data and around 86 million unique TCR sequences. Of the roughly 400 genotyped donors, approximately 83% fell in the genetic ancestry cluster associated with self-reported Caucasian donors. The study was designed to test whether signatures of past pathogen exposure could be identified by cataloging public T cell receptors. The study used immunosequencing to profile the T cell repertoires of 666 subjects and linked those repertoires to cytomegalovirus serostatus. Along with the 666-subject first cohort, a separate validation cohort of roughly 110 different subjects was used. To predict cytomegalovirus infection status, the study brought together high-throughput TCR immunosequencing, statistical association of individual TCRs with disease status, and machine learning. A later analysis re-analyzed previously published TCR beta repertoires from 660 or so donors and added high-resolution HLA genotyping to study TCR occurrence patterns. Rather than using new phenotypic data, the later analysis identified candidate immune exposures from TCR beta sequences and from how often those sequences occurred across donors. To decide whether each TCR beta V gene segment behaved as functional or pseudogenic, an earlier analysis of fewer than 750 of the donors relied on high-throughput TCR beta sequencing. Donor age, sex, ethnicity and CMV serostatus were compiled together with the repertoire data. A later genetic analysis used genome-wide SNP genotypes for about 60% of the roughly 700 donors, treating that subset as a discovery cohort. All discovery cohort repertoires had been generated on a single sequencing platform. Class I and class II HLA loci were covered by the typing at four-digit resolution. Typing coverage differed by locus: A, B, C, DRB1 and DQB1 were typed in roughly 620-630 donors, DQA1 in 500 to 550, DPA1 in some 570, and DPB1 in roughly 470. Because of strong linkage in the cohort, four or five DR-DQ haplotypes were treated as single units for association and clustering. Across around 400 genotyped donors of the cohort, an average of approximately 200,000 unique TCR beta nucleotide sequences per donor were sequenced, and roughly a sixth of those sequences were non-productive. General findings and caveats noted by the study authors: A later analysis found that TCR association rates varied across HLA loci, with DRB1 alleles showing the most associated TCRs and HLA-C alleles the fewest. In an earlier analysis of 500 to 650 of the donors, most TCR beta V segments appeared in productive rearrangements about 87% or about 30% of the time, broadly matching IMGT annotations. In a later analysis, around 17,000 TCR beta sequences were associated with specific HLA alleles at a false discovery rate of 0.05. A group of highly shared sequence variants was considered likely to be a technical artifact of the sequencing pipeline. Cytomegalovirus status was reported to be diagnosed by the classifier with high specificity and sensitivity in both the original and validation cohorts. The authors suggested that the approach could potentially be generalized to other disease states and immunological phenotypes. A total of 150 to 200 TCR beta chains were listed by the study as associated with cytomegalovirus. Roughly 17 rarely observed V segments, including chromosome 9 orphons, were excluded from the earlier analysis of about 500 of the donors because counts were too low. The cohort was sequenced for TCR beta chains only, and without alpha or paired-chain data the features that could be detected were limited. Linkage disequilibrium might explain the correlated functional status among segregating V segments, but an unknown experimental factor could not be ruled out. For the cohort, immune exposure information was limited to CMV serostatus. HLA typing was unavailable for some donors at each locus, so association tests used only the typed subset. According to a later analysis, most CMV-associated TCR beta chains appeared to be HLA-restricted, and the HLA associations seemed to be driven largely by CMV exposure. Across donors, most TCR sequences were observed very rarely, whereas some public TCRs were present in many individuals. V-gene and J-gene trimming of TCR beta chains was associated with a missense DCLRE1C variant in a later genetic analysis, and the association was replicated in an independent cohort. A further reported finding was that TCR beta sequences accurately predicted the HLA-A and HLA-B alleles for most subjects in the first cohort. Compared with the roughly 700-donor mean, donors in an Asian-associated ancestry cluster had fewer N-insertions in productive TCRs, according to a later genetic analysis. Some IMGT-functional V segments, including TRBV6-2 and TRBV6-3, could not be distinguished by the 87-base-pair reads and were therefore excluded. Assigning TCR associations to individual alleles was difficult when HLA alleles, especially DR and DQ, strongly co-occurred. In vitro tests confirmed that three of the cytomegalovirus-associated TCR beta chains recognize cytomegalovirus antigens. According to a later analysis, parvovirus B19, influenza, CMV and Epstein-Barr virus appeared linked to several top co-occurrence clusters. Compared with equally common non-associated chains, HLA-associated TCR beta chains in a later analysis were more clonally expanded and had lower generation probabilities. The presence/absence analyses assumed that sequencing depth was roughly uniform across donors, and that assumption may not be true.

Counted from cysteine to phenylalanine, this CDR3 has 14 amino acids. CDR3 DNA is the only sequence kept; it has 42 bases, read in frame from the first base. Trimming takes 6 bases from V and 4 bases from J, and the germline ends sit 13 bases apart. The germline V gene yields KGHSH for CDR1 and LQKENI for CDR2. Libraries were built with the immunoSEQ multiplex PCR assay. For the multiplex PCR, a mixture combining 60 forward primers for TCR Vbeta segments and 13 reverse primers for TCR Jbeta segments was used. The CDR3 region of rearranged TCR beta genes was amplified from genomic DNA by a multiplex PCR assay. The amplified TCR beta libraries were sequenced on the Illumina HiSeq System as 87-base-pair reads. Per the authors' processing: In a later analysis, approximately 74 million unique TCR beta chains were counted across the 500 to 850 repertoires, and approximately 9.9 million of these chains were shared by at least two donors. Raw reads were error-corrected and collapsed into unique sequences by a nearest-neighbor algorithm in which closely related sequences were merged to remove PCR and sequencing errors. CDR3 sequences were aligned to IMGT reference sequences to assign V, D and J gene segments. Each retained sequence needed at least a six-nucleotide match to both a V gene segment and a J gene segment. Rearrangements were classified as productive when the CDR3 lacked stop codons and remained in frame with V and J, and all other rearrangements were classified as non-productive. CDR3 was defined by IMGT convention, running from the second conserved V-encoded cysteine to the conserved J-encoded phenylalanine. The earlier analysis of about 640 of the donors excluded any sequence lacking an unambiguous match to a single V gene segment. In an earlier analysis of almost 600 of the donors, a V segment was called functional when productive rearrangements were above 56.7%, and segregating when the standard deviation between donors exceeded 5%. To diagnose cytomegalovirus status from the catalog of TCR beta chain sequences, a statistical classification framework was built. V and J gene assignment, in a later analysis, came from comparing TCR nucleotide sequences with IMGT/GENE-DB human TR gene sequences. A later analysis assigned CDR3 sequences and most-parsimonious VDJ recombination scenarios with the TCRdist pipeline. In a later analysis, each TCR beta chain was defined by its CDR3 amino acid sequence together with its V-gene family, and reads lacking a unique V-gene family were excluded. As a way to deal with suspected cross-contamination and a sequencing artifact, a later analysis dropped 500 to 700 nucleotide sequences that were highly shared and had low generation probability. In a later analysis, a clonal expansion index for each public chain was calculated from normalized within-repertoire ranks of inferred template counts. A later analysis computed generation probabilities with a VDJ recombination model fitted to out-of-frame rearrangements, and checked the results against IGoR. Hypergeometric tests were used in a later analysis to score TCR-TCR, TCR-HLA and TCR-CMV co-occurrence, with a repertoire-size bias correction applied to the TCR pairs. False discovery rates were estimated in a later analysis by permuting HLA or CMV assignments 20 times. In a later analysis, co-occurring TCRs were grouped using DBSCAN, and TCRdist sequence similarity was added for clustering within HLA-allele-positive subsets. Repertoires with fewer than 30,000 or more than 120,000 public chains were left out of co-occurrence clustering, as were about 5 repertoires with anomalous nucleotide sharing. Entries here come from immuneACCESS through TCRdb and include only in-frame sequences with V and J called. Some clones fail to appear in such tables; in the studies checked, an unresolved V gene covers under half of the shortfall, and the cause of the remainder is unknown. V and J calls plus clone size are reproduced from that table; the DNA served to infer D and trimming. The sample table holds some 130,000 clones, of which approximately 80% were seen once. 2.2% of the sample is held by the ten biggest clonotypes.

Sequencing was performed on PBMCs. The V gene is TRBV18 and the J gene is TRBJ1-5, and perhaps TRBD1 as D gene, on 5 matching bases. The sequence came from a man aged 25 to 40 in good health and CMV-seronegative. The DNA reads TGTGCCAGCTCCCCGGCCAGGGTAAATCAGCCCCAGCATTTT. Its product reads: CASSPARVNQPQHF.